Listed below are T cell receptor beta chains from one sample, sequenced in a study of T cell responses to AZD1222 COVID-19 vaccine. TCRdb's table, derived via immunoSEQ multiplex PCR, lists solely in-frame clones and lacks some. The sample gives 100,000 or so clones, 82% of which show up once; 5% is in the top ten. The sequenced sample was peripheral blood, obtained on day 0 of AZD1222 vaccination. The receptors stem from an adult in good health. Both conserved end residues are part of each CDR3. The D gene is left open where the match is weak. A row's size may be missing; if present it is once, few, many or a size class.

j_call clone_size v_call d_call cdr3_aa cdr3_nt
TRBJ1-1 - TRBV11-2 - CASRTTGRLTEAFF TGTGCCAGCAGAACGACAGGACGACTGACTGAAGCTTTCTTT
TRBJ1-1 - TRBV21-1 - CASSKDRGTEAFF TGTGCCAGCAGCAAAGACAGGGGAACTGAAGCTTTCTTT
TRBJ1-2 - TRBV11-2 - CASSFNWGGYGYTF TGTGCCAGCAGCTTTAACTGGGGCGGCTATGGCTACACCTTC
TRBJ2-7 - TRBV3-1/TRBV3-2 - CASSQGASYEQYF TGTGCCAGCAGCCAAGGAGCCTCCTACGAGCAGTACTTC
TRBJ2-1 - TRBV5-1 - CASSQDDRDNEQFF TGCGCCAGCAGCCAAGACGACAGAGACAATGAGCAGTTCTTC
TRBJ1-3 few TRBV3-1/TRBV3-2 TRBD1 CASRQGGRNTIYF TGTGCCAGCAGACAGGGGGGACGAAACACCATATATTTT
TRBJ2-7 - TRBV19 TRBD1 CASRGTGNYEQYF TGTGCCAGTAGGGGGACAGGCAACTACGAGCAGTACTTC
TRBJ1-2 - TRBV29-1 - CSVDVWGHGYTF TGCAGCGTTGACGTGTGGGGCCATGGCTACACCTTC
TRBJ1-2 - TRBV12-3/TRBV12-4 - CASSFGHGYTF TGTGCCAGCAGCTTTGGGCATGGCTACACCTTC
TRBJ1-1 - TRBV29-1 - CSGDNMNTEAFF TGCAGCGGGGACAACATGAACACTGAAGCTTTCTTT
TRBJ2-5 - TRBV7-2 TRBD2 CASSLGLGGGETQYF TGTGCCAGCAGCTTAGGCCTCGGGGGGGGAGAGACCCAGTACTTC
TRBJ1-4 - TRBV28 - CASSLKQGLPIEKLFF TGTGCCAGCAGTTTAAAACAGGGACTACCAATTGAAAAACTGTTTTTT
TRBJ1-6 - TRBV28 - CASSPPNSPLHF TGTGCCAGCAGCCCCCCCAATTCACCCCTCCACTTT
TRBJ1-3 - TRBV4-2 - CASSHRAGSGNTIYF TGTGCCAGCAGCCACCGGGCCGGGTCTGGAAACACCATATATTTT
TRBJ2-2 - TRBV11-2 - CASSHGRTQVGELFF TGTGCCAGCAGCCACGGCCGCACCCAGGTCGGGGAGCTGTTTTTT
TRBJ1-1 few TRBV27 TRBD1 CASSTTRQGTMNTEAFF TGTGCCAGCAGTACCACCCGACAGGGAACCATGAACACTGAAGCTTTCTTT
TRBJ1-4 - TRBV4-2 TRBD1 CASSQGAGTGNEKLFF TGTGCCAGCAGCCAAGGGGCCGGGACAGGGAATGAAAAACTGTTTTTT
TRBJ2-1 - TRBV11-2 - CASSQGSYNEQFF TGTGCCAGCAGCCAAGGTAGTTATAATGAGCAGTTCTTC
TRBJ1-2 few TRBV14 TRBD1 CASSQAGTGVYGYTF TGTGCCAGCAGCCAAGCCGGGACAGGGGTCTATGGCTACACCTTC
TRBJ1-5 - TRBV19 - CASSILNLGQPQHF TGTGCCAGTAGTATTTTAAACCTGGGGCAGCCCCAGCATTTT
TRBJ2-5 - TRBV5-1 TRBD2 CASTGLARETQYF TGCGCCAGCACCGGACTAGCTCGAGAGACCCAGTACTTC
TRBJ2-2 - TRBV21-1 - CASSKDRVRQLVGELFF TGTGCCAGCAGCAAAGACCGGGTGAGGCAATTGGTCGGGGAGCTGTTTTTT
TRBJ1-2 - TRBV14 TRBD1 CASSHNGRDRGQGYGYTF TGTGCCAGCAGCCACAACGGCCGGGACAGGGGGCAAGGCTATGGCTACACCTTC